This TCR beta chain was documented in a study of control samples from healthy donors and cancer patients (TCRdb year 2020). Comment on this clone: Its binding antigen is unknown. It has no much larger one-base neighbor in the sample; base qualities were not kept.

The library came from the immunoSEQ multiplex PCR assay. The immuneACCESS repertoire file appears here via TCRdb, limited to in-frame rearrangements. These files lack a portion of the clones; in checked studies, under half of the deficit traces to unresolved V genes, and the cause of the others is not known. Here the sample has roughly 160,000 clones; 90% to 95% occur a single time. Roughly 15% of the sample comes from the top ten. V and J lose 0 bases and 1 base, and a span of 10 bases separates them. CDR1 is given as SGHVS and CDR2 as FQNEAQ, both from the germline V gene. The CDR3 goes from the cysteine to the phenylalanine over 15 residues. The CDR3 DNA has 45 bases and is translated from base 1.

This chain joins TRBV7-8 to TRBJ2-7, with the D gene call left open. The clonotype was recovered from a man aged 55 to 70 with colorectal cancer. Sequenced sample: PBMCs. The CDR3 is CASSLADGQSYEQYF. The DNA is as follows: TGTGCCAGCAGCTTAGCGGACGGGCAATCCTACGAGCAGTACTTC.